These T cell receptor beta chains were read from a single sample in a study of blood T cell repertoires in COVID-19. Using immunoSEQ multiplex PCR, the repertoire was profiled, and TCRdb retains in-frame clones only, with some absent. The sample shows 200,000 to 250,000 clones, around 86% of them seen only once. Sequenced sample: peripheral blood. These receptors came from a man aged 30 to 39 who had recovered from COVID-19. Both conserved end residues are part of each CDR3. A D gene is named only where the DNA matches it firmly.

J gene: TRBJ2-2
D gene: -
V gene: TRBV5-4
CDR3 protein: CASSLLGRTGELFF

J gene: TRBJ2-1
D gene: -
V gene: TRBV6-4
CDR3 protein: CASSDAGGPGEQFF

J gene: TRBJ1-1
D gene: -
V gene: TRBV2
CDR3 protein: CASSELGGVNTEAFF

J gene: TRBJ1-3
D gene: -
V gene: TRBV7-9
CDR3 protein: CASSDNPGNTIYF

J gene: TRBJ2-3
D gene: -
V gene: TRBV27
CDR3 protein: CASSFYGEIDTQYF

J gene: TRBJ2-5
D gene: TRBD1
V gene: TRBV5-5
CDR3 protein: CASSWTGETQYF

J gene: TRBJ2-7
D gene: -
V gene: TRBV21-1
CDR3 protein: CASSKKRGTVSGGPYEQYF

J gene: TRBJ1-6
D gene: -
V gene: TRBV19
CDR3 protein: CASSRRREIGAPLHF

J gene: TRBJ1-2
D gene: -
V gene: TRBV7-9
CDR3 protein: CASSLRGGRDYGYTF

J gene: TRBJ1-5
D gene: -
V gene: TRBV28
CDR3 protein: CAIRGSGVESQPQHF

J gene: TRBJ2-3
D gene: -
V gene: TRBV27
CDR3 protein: CASSFDSLLDTQYF